This entry lists 20 T cell receptor beta chains sequenced from one sample in a study of blood T cell repertoires in COVID-19 (dated by TCRdb to the early 2020s). Library construction relied on the immunoSEQ multiplex PCR assay. TCRdb holds this immuneACCESS table with in-frame rearrangements only. Some clones are missing; in checked studies, unresolved V genes explain under half, and the rest has no known cause. Recorded for this sample are 250,000 to 350,000 clones; around 87% of them occurred a single time. Around 8% of the sample rests with the top ten. Sequencing input: peripheral blood. The receptors stem from a woman aged 45-60 years who had recovered from COVID-19.

The V and J genes are TRBV10-3 and TRBJ2-3; possible D gene TRBD2, 6 bases. CDR1 and CDR2 from the germline V gene are ENHRY and SYGVKD. The CDR3 runs 13 residues. V shed 6 bases and J shed 2 bases, with 9 bases lying between them. CDR3 sequence (DNA): TGTGCCATCAGCCGGGAGCCCACAGATACGCAGTATTTT. This codes for CAISREPTDTQYF.

This sequence joins TRBV28 and TRBJ2-1; 8 bases fit TRBD2. The V gene end was trimmed by 8 bases and the J gene end by 4 bases; junction bases not matched to a gene: 10. This CDR3 is 15 amino acids long. Germline loops: CDR1 MDHEN, CDR2 SYDVKM. CDR3 bases: TGTGCCAGCTCGCTTGGGGTAGCGGGGTACAATGAGCAGTTCTTC. Its protein product is CASSLGVAGYNEQFF.

This sequence joins TRBV28 and TRBJ2-5; 9 bases are a match to TRBD2. V dropped 3 bases and J dropped 2; count of bases not matched to a gene: 1. The CDR3 is 14 amino acids. The germline V gene encodes CDR1 MDHEN and CDR2 SYDVKM. The DNA of the CDR3 is TGTGCCAGCAGTTTGCTAGCGGGGCAAGAGACCCAGTACTTC. Translating it yields CASSLLAGQETQYF.

The CDR3: CASSSGSTGNTIYF. The CDR3 DNA reads TGCGCCAGCAGCTCCGGGTCCACTGGAAACACCATATATTTT. The chain uses TRBV10-2 and TRBJ1-3; D is unclear. The length of the CDR3 is 14 residues. The ends were cut back, 6 bases at V and 2 bases at J, with 11 bases in the middle. Germline CDR1 WSHSY, CDR2 SAAADI.

The rearrangement joins TRBV28 to TRBJ1-6, with 7 bases lining up with TRBD1. The germline V gene encodes CDR1 MDHEN and CDR2 SYDVKM. This CDR3 has 19 residues. With V trimmed by 6 bases and J by 0 bases, 14 bases remained unmatched. DNA of the CDR3: TGTGCCAGCAGAACTCGGGACAGAGACACAAGCTCCTATAATTCACCCCTCCACTTT. Translating gives CASRTRDRDTSSYNSPLHF.

To note about this clone: In the same sample, other DNA sequences code for this CDR3. This rearrangement joins TRBV5-1 to TRBJ2-7; 7 nucleotides line up with TRBD1. The V gene end was trimmed by 2 bases and the J gene end by 0 bases; junction bases not matched to a gene: 2. CDR3 length equals 14 residues. CDR1 and CDR2 from the germline V gene are SGHRS and YFSETQ. The CDR3 sequence is CASSFTGDSYEQYF. DNA of the CDR3: TGCGCCAGCAGCTTTACAGGGGACTCCTACGAGCAGTACTTC. Variable domain in full (rest from reference TRBV5-1 and TRBJ2-7): KAGVTQTPRYLIKTRGQQVTLSCSPISGHRSVSWYQQTPGQGLQFLFEYFSETQRNKGNFPGRFSGRQFSNSRSEMNVSTLELGDSALYLCASSFTGDSYEQYFGPGTRLTVT.

The chain uses TRBV28 and TRBJ2-1, with 11 bases fitting TRBD1. CDR3 length equals 15 residues. V shed 6 bases and J 9 bases; nucleotides not matched to a gene: 10. Germline values: CDR1 MDHEN, CDR2 SYDVKM. The CDR3 spells CASSMTGQGASEQFF. The CDR3, as DNA: TGTGCCAGCAGCATGACCGGACAGGGGGCGAGTGAGCAGTTCTTC.

The table lists this clone with a few counts. The chain has TRBV6-5 and TRBJ1-5; TRBD1 aligns across 9 bases. This CDR3 is 16 amino acids long. Germline V gene data show CDR1 as MNHEY and CDR2 as SVGAGI. With V trimmed by 0 bases and J by 11 bases, 11 bases remained unmatched. In nucleotides, the CDR3 is TGTGCCAGCAGTTACTCGACAGGGGGGGACCTTTATTCCCAGCATTTT. Amino acid sequence: CASSYSTGGDLYSQHF.

On this clone itself: In the same sample, other DNA sequences code for this CDR3. V usage is TRBV5-1 and J usage is TRBJ2-6, with a possible D match to TRBD1 (5 bases). The V end lost 4 bases, the J end lost 0 bases, and 5 bases lay between the germline ends. Per the germline V gene, CDR1 is SGHRS and CDR2 is YFSETQ. The CDR3 is 14 amino acids. The CDR3 protein is CASSDSSGANVLTF. DNA for the CDR3: TGCGCCAGCAGCGACAGCTCTGGGGCCAACGTCCTGACTTTC.

The rearrangement uses TRBV11-2 and TRBJ1-2; 9 bases line up with TRBD1. Germline trimming cut 6 bases from V and 4 bases from J; bases unmatched to any gene: 18. The CDR3 has 18 amino acids. The V gene's germline CDR1 is SGHAT and CDR2 FQNNGV. CDR3 sequence: CASRRLQGAAHLGYGYTF. CDR3 sequence (DNA): TGTGCCAGCAGGCGCCTACAGGGGGCGGCACATCTGGGCTATGGCTACACCTTC.

The rearrangement uses TRBV6-1 and TRBJ2-6, with 11 bases identical to TRBD1. V gave up 4 bases and J gave up 2 bases; unmatched junction bases: 4. The CDR3 contains 17 residues. CDR1 and CDR2 from the germline V gene are MNHNS and SASEGT. The DNA for the CDR3 is TGTGCCAGCAGTGGGGGACAGGGGGTTGCTGGGGCCAACGTCCTGACTTTC. Translated, it gives CASSGGQGVAGANVLTF.

The chain joins TRBV4-3 to TRBJ2-7; D not resolved. From germline, CDR1 is LGHNA and CDR2 YSLEER. The CDR3 runs to 14 residues. Trimming cost V 3 bases and J 6 bases, with 15 bases left between them. The CDR3 is CASSQDTWVAEQYF. In DNA, the CDR3 is TGCGCCAGCAGCCAGGATACATGGGTAGCCGAGCAGTACTTC.

The rearrangement joins TRBV7-8 to TRBJ2-7, with D tentatively TRBD2 (5 bases). V shed 2 bases and J shed 0 bases, with 8 bases lying between them. Germline V gene sequence: CDR1 SGHVS, CDR2 FQNEAQ. The CDR3 spans 14 residues. CDR3 sequence (DNA): TGTGCCAGCAGCTTAAGTGGGAGCTCCTACGAGCAGTACTTC. Translating it yields CASSLSGSSYEQYF.

A remark on this clone: This sample includes further DNA sequences coding for the same CDR3. The chain employs TRBV28 and TRBJ1-3; 9 nucleotides match TRBD1. In germline, CDR1 is MDHEN, CDR2 SYDVKM. V was clipped by 6 bases and J by 2 bases; unmatched bases: 2. There are 14 residues in the CDR3. The CDR3 region is CASSRDRAGNTIYF. In DNA, the CDR3 is TGTGCCAGCAGCCGGGACAGGGCTGGAAACACCATATATTTT. Drawing the rest from reference TRBV28 and TRBJ1-3, the complete variable domain is DVKVTQSSRYLVKRTGEKVFLECVQDMDHENMFWYRQDPGLGLRLIYFSYDVKMKEKGDIPEGYSVSREKKERFSLILESASTNQTSMYLCASSRDRAGNTIYFGEGSWLTVV.

The J gene is TRBJ2-1, the V gene TRBV5-1, with 10 positions matching TRBD2. Germline lookup yields CDR1 SGHRS and CDR2 YFSETQ. Trimming removed 2 bases from V and 5 bases from J; junction bases left unmatched: 7. The CDR3 runs 16 residues. Here the CDR3 reads CASSLNIAGGDNEQFF. As DNA, the CDR3 is TGCGCCAGCAGCTTAAATATAGCGGGGGGCGACAATGAGCAGTTCTTC.

This clone has only one observation. This chain uses TRBV28 with TRBJ1-2; 7 nucleotides agree with TRBD1. V dropped 7 bases and J dropped 7; count of bases not matched to a gene: 9. The CDR3 extends over 13 amino acids. CDR1 and CDR2 (germline): MDHEN, SYDVKM. The CDR3 nucleotides are TGTGCCAGCACAGACAGGGTGGTGGGTGGCTACACCTTC. This gives the protein CASTDRVVGGYTF.

The J gene is TRBJ2-3, the V gene TRBV7-3; tentatively, D is TRBD2 (7 bases). The CDR3 consists of 15 residues. V was shortened by 2 bases and J by 4 bases, with 13 bases between the two germline ends. Germline V gives CDR1 SGHTA, CDR2 FQGTGA. In DNA form, the CDR3 reads TGTGCCAGCAGCTTAGGTGGGAGGGGGTCAGATACGCAGTATTTT. Its translation is CASSLGGRGSDTQYF.

The J gene is TRBJ1-2, the V gene TRBV5-1; 10 bases match TRBD1. V shed 4 bases and J 4 bases; nucleotides not matched to a gene: 4. Germline V CDR1 and CDR2: SGHRS, YFSETQ. The CDR3 loop spans 14 amino acids. DNA of the CDR3: TGCGCCAGCAGCCGGGACAGGGGCCCCTATGGCTACACCTTC. Its translation is CASSRDRGPYGYTF.

The rearrangement joins TRBV23-1 to TRBJ2-7, with 7 bases matching TRBD1. TRBV23-1 is sorted into the ORF group, with uncertain function. The V and J ends lost 3 bases and 3 bases, in that order; junction bases with no gene match: 8. This CDR3 is built from 15 residues. The CDR3 region is CASSQEDRVIYEQYF. The CDR3, as DNA: TGCGCCAGCAGTCAGGAAGACAGGGTTATCTACGAGCAGTACTTC.

J is TRBJ1-2 and V is TRBV7-9; tentatively, D is TRBD1 (5 bases). Germline V lookup: CDR1 SEHNR, CDR2 FQNEAQ (reference sequence). V was trimmed by 5 bases and J by 4 bases, leaving 11 bases between them. The CDR3 has 13 residues. The DNA of the CDR3 is TGTGCCAGCAGCCCTGGGGCGGTCTATGGCTACACCTTC. Translated, it gives CASSPGAVYGYTF.